Presented here are 4 T cell receptor beta chains from one specimen sequenced in a study of blood T cell repertoires in COVID-19. The data were produced by immunoSEQ multiplex PCR, yet TCRdb's version contains in-frame clones alone and is incomplete. Of hundreds of thousands of clones in the sample, around 87% were seen once. Sequencing input: PBMCs or T cells enriched from blood (not recorded which). The receptor source for this set is a man aged 35-49 years in a cohort exposed to, infected with or recovered from COVID-19 (not recorded which).

The V call is TRBV5-4, the J call TRBJ1-1; D possibly corresponds to TRBD1 (6 bases). Looked up from germline, CDR1 is SGHNT and CDR2 is YYREEE (reference sequence). Trimming stripped 7 bases from V and 3 bases from J, with 13 bases between. The CDR3 consists of 13 residues. The DNA for the CDR3 is TGTGCCAGCCGCCCACAGGGTGACACTGAAGCTTTCTTT. This sequence encodes CASRPQGDTEAFF.

The CDR3 DNA sequence: TGTGCCAGCAGCTTATATAACCGGGACAGGGTGGAAGGAGCTTTCTTT. Its translation: CASSLYNRDRVEGAFF. This chain links TRBV11-2 with TRBJ1-1, with 9 bases matching TRBD1. With 2 bases clipped from V and 10 bases from J, the junction kept 14 bases outside the gene matches. The CDR3 runs 16 residues. CDR1 is SGHAT, CDR2 FQNNGV, per germline.

This sequence joins TRBV28 and TRBJ1-6; the match to TRBD1 covers 7 bases. Per the germline V gene, CDR1 is MDHEN and CDR2 is SYDVKM. The CDR3 runs 16 residues. V lost 6 bases and J lost 7; bases outside the gene matches: 12. The CDR3 DNA reads TGTGCCAGCAGCCAGACAGGGTCCTCTAGCAATTCACCCCTCCACTTT. As protein: CASSQTGSSSNSPLHF. Using reference TRBV28 and TRBJ1-6 for the parts outside the CDR3, the full variable domain is DVKVTQSSRYLVKRTGEKVFLECVQDMDHENMFWYRQDPGLGLRLIYFSYDVKMKEKGDIPEGYSVSREKKERFSLILESASTNQTSMYLCASSQTGSSSNSPLHFGNGTRLTVT.

The chain employs TRBV5-1 and TRBJ2-7; 8 bases are shared with TRBD2. V dropped 4 bases and J dropped 6; count of bases not matched to a gene: 12. Germline assignment: CDR1 SGHRS and CDR2 YFSETQ. CDR3 size: 15 residues. For the CDR3, the DNA is TGCGCCAGCAGCCGGGGACTAGTTGGAGTGACCGAGCAGTACTTC. Amino acid sequence: CASSRGLVGVTEQYF.